Sequencing of this T cell receptor beta chain was carried out in a study of cytomegalovirus exposure and HLA in healthy donors. Study-level findings and limits: Some V segments, including TRBV6-2 and TRBV6-3, were excluded as indistinguishable.

The PCR employed 60 Vbeta primers together with 13 Jbeta primers. Profiling relied on immunoSEQ multiplex PCR, and the TCRdb table lists in-frame clones only, not all of them. The top ten hold 2.1% of the sample, which has over 75,000 clones, about 66% seen once. Germline loops: CDR1 SQVTM, CDR2 ANQGSEA. The CDR3 extends over 12 amino acids. V lost 5 bases and J lost 6; bases outside the gene matches: 6. Remarks on this clone: Its antigen is unidentified.

The chain combines TRBV29-1 with TRBJ1-1, with 7 nucleotides matching TRBD1. This clonotype was sampled from a man under 40 in good health and CMV-seronegative. The sequencing sample was made of PBMCs. CDR3 sequence (DNA): TGCAGCGTTAAACAGGGGTGGGCTGAAGCTTTCTTT. This sequence encodes CSVKQGWAEAFF.